The source of this T cell receptor (beta chain) is a study of blood T cell repertoires in COVID-19. As for the study in general: Sites in the United States, Italy and Spain provided acute and convalescent COVID-19 samples. Nucleic acid was either cDNA or gDNA, and it came from T cells, B-cell-depleted T cells, or PBMCs.

Germline CDR1 and CDR2: MNHEY and SMNVEV (reference sequence). CDR3 length: 15 amino acids. V was clipped by 5 bases and J by 2 bases; unmatched bases: 3. Original handling: How many nucleated cells were present was estimated from reference gene primer amplification. The repertoire was sequenced with immunoSEQ multiplex PCR; TCRdb's copy has only in-frame clones and lacks some. From that table come the V and J calls and clone size; the DNA was used to work out D and trimming. Of around 100,000 clones detected, around 90% appear once; the ten largest clones hold approximately 4.5%. The J gene is TRBJ1-5, the V gene TRBV27; 10 bases are a match to TRBD1. This clonotype was sampled from a woman in her fifties or sixties with acute or convalescent COVID-19. Sequenced input: peripheral blood. CDR3 loop: CASSVGTGGNQPQHF. As DNA, the CDR3 is TGTGCCAGCAGTGTAGGGACAGGGGGCAATCAGCCCCAGCATTTT.